One sample yielded the 3 T cell receptor beta chains listed below, sequenced in a study of blood T cell repertoires in COVID-19 (dated by TCRdb to 2019 to 2021). Library prep was done by the immunoSEQ multiplex PCR assay. The source is immuneACCESS, and TCRdb retained only in-frame sequences with V and J called. Part of the clones is not carried over; for the studies checked, unresolved V genes explain less than half of this, and the remainder is unexplained. Here the sample has more than 150,000 clones; about 80% occur a single time. The ten biggest clones cover 6.5% to 8.5% of the sample. The source material was peripheral blood. Source of these receptors: a human donor in a cohort sampled during active COVID-19.

The V gene is TRBV5-6, the J gene TRBJ1-2, with D hard to call. The CDR3 covers 13 residues. The ends were cut back, 4 bases at V and 4 bases at J, with 11 bases in the middle. The V gene's germline CDR1 is SGHDT and CDR2 YYEEEE. CDR3 nucleotides: TGTGCCAGCAGCCGCGAGAGAGGCTATGGCTACACCTTC. Its protein product is CASSRERGYGYTF.

This clone was counted only a few times. V usage is TRBV7-3 and J usage is TRBJ1-3, with D tentatively TRBD1 (5 bases). Germline V CDR1 and CDR2: SGHTA, FQGTGA. The CDR3 consists of 15 residues. V was clipped by 1 base and J by 8 bases, with 15 bases between them. The CDR3 loop reads CASSLKAGNYDTIYF. The CDR3 region has the DNA TGTGCCAGCAGCTTAAAGGCAGGGAACTATGACACCATATATTTT. Supplemented by reference TRBV7-3 and TRBJ1-3, the full variable domain reads GAGVSQTPSNKVTEKGKYVELRCDPISGHTALYWYRQSLGQGPEFLIYFQGTGAADDSGLPNDRFFAVRPEGSVSTLKIQRTERGDSAVYLCASSLKAGNYDTIYFGEGSWLTVV.

The CDR3 DNA reads as TGTGCCAGCAGCAAAGCCCAACAGGGAGTTAGCACAGATACGCAGTATTTT. Its translation: CASSKAQQGVSTDTQYF. This sequence joins TRBV21-1 and TRBJ2-3; the table calls TRBD1, which could not be checked here. TRBV21-1 is recorded as a pseudogene. The CDR3 is made up of 17 amino acids.